This T cell receptor beta chain was recorded in a study of technical replicates of blood from several donors. CDR1 and CDR2 from the germline V gene are MDHEN and SYDVKM. The CDR3 totals 15 residues. V dropped 9 bases and J dropped 0 bases, with 15 bases sitting between them. This table comes from immunoSEQ multiplex PCR, and its TCRdb copy is limited to in-frame clones, with some not included. The data contain over 55,000 clones, approximately 97% of them singletons. Sequenced material: T cells isolated from PBMCs. The rearrangement joins TRBV28 to TRBJ1-3; D may be TRBD1 (6 bases). The clonotype comes from a human donor in good health. The CDR3 nucleotides read TGTGCCAGTAAGGGGGTTACCGTCTCTGGAAACACCATATATTTT. Encoded protein: CASKGVTVSGNTIYF.